Listed here are 8 T cell receptor beta chains from one sample, sequenced in a study of PD-1 blockade in classical Hodgkin lymphoma. All patients experienced relapse after autologous stem cell transplantation, and brentuximab vedotin exposure was variable. TCRdb keeps only in-frame clones here, not all; method: immunoSEQ multiplex PCR. The sample contains about 97,000 clones, 65% to 85% of which appear only once. The material sequenced was peripheral blood mononuclear cells (PBMCs), taken at baseline. The receptors shown here come from a human donor with classical Hodgkin lymphoma.

The rearrangement joins TRBV19 to TRBJ1-1, with 10 nucleotides matching TRBD1. Germline loops: CDR1 LNHDA, CDR2 SQIVND (reference sequence). The CDR3 length is 16 residues. Trimming cost V 0 bases and J 5 bases; bases outside gene matches: 6. In DNA form, the CDR3 reads TGTGCCAGTAGTATAGACCCGACAGGGGGCAGGACTGAAGCTTTCTTT. Amino acids: CASSIDPTGGRTEAFF.

The chain is built from TRBV4-1 and TRBJ2-5; the match to TRBD1 covers 7 bases. This CDR3 contains 13 residues. V lost 4 bases, J lost 1 base, and 0 bases stayed unmatched. The germline V gene has CDR1 MGHRA and CDR2 YSYEKL. The CDR3: CASSPGGQETQYF. The CDR3 DNA follows: TGCGCCAGCAGCCCAGGGGGCCAAGAGACCCAGTACTTC.

The V and J genes are TRBV7-8 and TRBJ2-4, with 14 nucleotides matching TRBD2. The trim removed 5 bases at V and 3 bases at J, leaving 6 bases unmatched. Germline V gives CDR1 SGHVS, CDR2 FQNEAQ. The CDR3 runs to 17 residues. Written as DNA, the CDR3 is TGTGCCAGCAGCCCGGGACTAGCGGGAGTAGTCAAAAACATTCAGTACTTC. Translation gives CASSPGLAGVVKNIQYF.

The V and J genes are TRBV5-4 and TRBJ2-5; 14 nucleotides align to TRBD2. V trimming: 7 bases; J trimming: 3 bases; junction bases outside the gene matches: 5. Germline-derived CDR1 and CDR2 are SGHNT and YYREEE (reference sequence). The CDR3 covers 15 residues. CDR3: CASWTSGRFEETQYF. The CDR3, as DNA: TGTGCCAGCTGGACTAGCGGGAGGTTTGAAGAGACCCAGTACTTC.

The chain is built from TRBV18 and TRBJ2-1; D might be TRBD2 (5 bases). V was trimmed by 0 bases and J by 15 bases, leaving 15 bases between them. The germline V gene has CDR1 KGHSH and CDR2 LQKENI. The CDR3 has 13 residues. The CDR3 DNA reads TGTGCCAGCTCACCACCCACGGCGGCGGGTCGGTTCTTC. Its protein product is CASSPPTAAGRFF.

This chain joins TRBV19 and TRBJ1-5, with 7 nucleotides matching TRBD1. The CDR3 loop spans 12 amino acids. In germline, CDR1 is LNHDA, CDR2 SQIVND (reference sequence). V gave up 9 bases and J gave up 5 bases; unmatched junction bases: 4. The CDR3 spells CASQTGYQPQHF. CDR3 bases: TGTGCCAGCCAGACAGGGTATCAGCCCCAGCATTTT.

This clone appeared a few times. The rearrangement links TRBV28 to TRBJ2-2; 7 nucleotides agree with TRBD2. The CDR3 covers 16 residues. Germline assignment: CDR1 MDHEN and CDR2 SYDVKM. Trimming took 1 base from V and 5 from J; bases not matched to a gene: 7. The CDR3 sequence is CASSLFYASGTGELFF. The CDR3 bases are TGTGCCAGCAGTTTATTTTACGCTAGCGGTACCGGGGAGCTGTTTTTT.

The chain employs TRBV27 and TRBJ1-5; no firm D call. The CDR3 is 18 residues long. The V end was cut by 1 base, the J end by 3 bases, with 19 bases between. Germline V lookup: CDR1 MNHEY, CDR2 SMNVEV (reference sequence). DNA of the CDR3: TGTGCCAGCAGTTTATTGGCAGGTGGGTGGTCTGTCAATCAGCCCCAGCATTTT. The encoded protein is CASSLLAGGWSVNQPQHF.